Described below is a single T cell receptor (beta chain) sequence and its context. This entry is derived from a study of blood T cell repertoires in COVID-19. This CDR3 has 16 residues. Germline CDR1 is SGHTA and CDR2 is FQGNSA. The germline V and J ends were trimmed by 1 base and 1 base, with 12 bases remaining between them. In the authors' workflow: Amplification from reference gene primers served as the basis for estimated nucleated cell counts. This table comes from immunoSEQ multiplex PCR, and its TCRdb copy is limited to in-frame clones, with some not included. D and trimming come from the DNA, and the V and J calls and clone size come from that table. The sample yields fewer than 30,000 clones, approximately 86% seen once.

This sequence joins TRBV7-2 and TRBJ2-3; no definite D call. The receptor comes from a middle-aged man with active COVID-19. Source material: peripheral blood. CDR3 nucleotides: TGTGCCAGCAGCTTAGGGGCTAACTCACGCACAGATACGCAGTATTTT. Protein sequence: CASSLGANSRTDTQYF.